The source of this TCR beta chain is a study of T cell responses to AZD1222 COVID-19 vaccine. Study-wide points: Without day 14 samples, only post-peak T cell repertoires were studied. Clonal diversity was possibly underestimated; the donors were predominantly white British and more often female.

Sequenced by immunoSEQ multiplex PCR; TCRdb stores in-frame clones only, minus some. Of over 150,000 clones in the sample, 90% were seen once. Note on this clone: Its matching antigen is unknown.

Material: peripheral blood, obtained on day 0 of AZD1222 vaccination. The clonotype comes from an adult in good health.

DNA of the CDR3: TGTGCCAGCAGTGAAGCGGGATACAGACCCTATGGCTACACCTTC. It codes for CASSEAGYRPYGYTF. V usage is TRBV2 and J usage is TRBJ1-2; D is ambiguous. The CDR3 is made up of 15 amino acids. Trimming stripped 0 bases from V and 4 bases from J, with 12 bases between. Germline CDR1 SNHLY, CDR2 FYNNEI.